Below are 8 T cell receptor beta chains sequenced from a single sample in a study of T cells after yellow fever vaccination. TCRdb called the 5' RACE reads again in MiXCR, with one record for every CDR3 protein. The sample contains approximately 550,000 distinct CDR3 sequences, about 14% of which appear only once. The sample in question was PBMCs, obtained on the day of the yellow fever booster vaccination. These receptor sequences come from a young man who received the YFV17D yellow fever vaccine.

This clonotype was detected only a few times. The junction shows a germline mismatch at one end, possibly a read error. The chain joins TRBV29-1 to TRBJ1-1; D unclear. CDR3 length: 14 amino acids. Germline CDR1 is SQVTM and CDR2 is ANQGSEA. CDR3 residues: CSVGQTFMNTKAFF. DNA of the CDR3: TGCAGCGTTGGCCAGACGTTCATGAACACTAAAGCTTTCTTT.

The CDR3 DNA reads TGTGCCAGCAGCTCCCGAGGGACAGACCTTTACAATGAGCAGTTCTTC. Translated, it gives CASSSRGTDLYNEQFF. The V and J genes are TRBV11-3 and TRBJ2-1, with 7 bases aligning to TRBD1. The CDR3 is made up of 16 amino acids. V was clipped by 4 bases and J by 4 bases; unmatched bases: 10. The germline gives CDR1 SGHNT, CDR2 YENEEA.

The genes are TRBV9 and TRBJ2-1, with D unresolved. Between the trimmed V and J ends, which lost 3 bases and 0 bases, there was a span of 10 bases. CDR3 length equals 15 residues. Germline loops: CDR1 SGDLS, CDR2 YYNGEE. Written as DNA, the CDR3 is TGTGCCAGCAGCGAGGGCCCGGGCTCCTACAATGAGCAGTTCTTC. It translates to CASSEGPGSYNEQFF.

This clonotype has just a few counts. This chain joins TRBV7-8 and TRBJ2-7; D is possibly TRBD1 (7 bases). The germline V gene encodes CDR1 SGHVS and CDR2 FQNEAQ. The V and J ends lost 4 bases and 3 bases respectively, with 13 bases between them. The CDR3 sequence is 14 residues long. DNA for the CDR3: TGTGCCAGCAGCTACAGGGGAGGCGTCTACGAGCAGTACTTC. Its protein product is CASSYRGGVYEQYF.

The chain carries TRBV21-1 and TRBJ2-1; the D segment call TRBD2 is taken from the table without a DNA check. TRBV21-1 is listed as a pseudogene. The CDR3 contains 16 residues. DNA for the CDR3: TGTGCCAGCAGCAAAGGAAAGACTAGCGGGGACAATGAGCAGTTCTTC. It encodes CASSKGKTSGDNEQFF.

The chain carries TRBV18 and TRBJ1-3, with TRBD1 as a possible D gene (6 bases). CDR3 length: 15 amino acids. V was pared by 2 bases and J by 4 bases, with 12 bases between. The V gene's germline CDR1 is KGHSH and CDR2 LQKENI. CDR3 DNA: TGTGCCAGCTCACCAACGGCACAGGGAGGAAACACCATATATTTT. Amino acids: CASSPTAQGGNTIYF.

The CDR3 DNA is TGCGCCAGCGGACAGAGGGATCAGCCCCAGCATTTT. Protein product: CASGQRDQPQHF. V gene TRBV5-1 combines with J gene TRBJ1-5; D may be TRBD1 (6 bases). Germline assignment: CDR1 SGHRS and CDR2 YFSETQ. This CDR3 comprises 12 residues. V lost 7 bases and J lost 5, with 10 bases in between.

DNA of the CDR3: TGCAGCGTGCATATCTCTGGGGCCAACGTCCTGACTTTC. The encoded protein is CSVHISGANVLTF. The chain is built from TRBV29-1 and TRBJ2-6; D remains ambiguous. CDR1 and CDR2 (germline): SQVTM, ANQGSEA. CDR3 size: 13 residues. The V end lost 6 bases, the J end lost 0 bases, and 6 bases lay between the germline ends.